This entry concerns a single TCR beta chain. The clone's antigen remains unknown. No base quality values were provided; no much bigger clone lies one nucleotide off. The data originate from a study of OX40 agonist ivuxolimab in advanced cancers. Study-level background: Ivuxolimab was an agonistic, fully human IgG2 monoclonal antibody directed against OX40 (CD134), a costimulatory receptor. Patients were allowed to have had prior anti-PD-1, anti-PD-L1 or anti-CTLA-4 therapy, and approximately 43% of the dose-escalation patients had previously received checkpoint inhibitors. Of the approximately 54 dose-escalation patients, hepatocellular carcinoma was present in roughly 19, melanoma in roughly 15, renal cell carcinoma in 9 and head and neck cancer in 9. In the dose-escalation cohort, 82.7% of patients were male, and the mean age was approximately 60 years, with a range of roughly 23 to 85. Peripheral TCRbeta sequencing was intended to test whether TCR sequence diversity was altered and clonal T-cell expansion was caused by ivuxolimab. The paper describes the monotherapy dose-escalation part (N of about 54 patients) of the phase I trial of ivuxolimab. Intravenous ivuxolimab was administered to patients every 2 weeks at six dose levels: 0.01, 0.1, 0.3, 1.5, 3 and 10 mg/kg. Partial responses occurred in three dose-escalation patients, of whom one had hepatocellular carcinoma and two had cutaneous melanoma.

General conclusions and limits of the study: On average, CD8+ T cells showed more expanded clones than CD4+ T cells after ivuxolimab. Clonal expansion of both CD4+ and CD8+ blood T cells was observed from baseline to week 6 at doses 0.1 to 3.0 mg/kg. In the 0.1-3.0 mg/kg groups, partial responders were among the patients with the lowest normalized peripheral clonal expansion, particularly in CD8+ T cells. Low levels of normalized T-cell clonal expansion were also shown by some nonresponding patients. The antigen specificity of the clonally expanded peripheral T cells was not determined.

Genomic DNA was extracted from sorted cells for sequencing of the TCRbeta CDR3 region. The immunoSEQ Assay was used to sequence the TCRbeta CDR3 regions. What TCRdb holds here is the immuneACCESS table cut down to in-frame rearrangements. Part of the clones is not present; checked against another copy, under half of the missing clones reflect an unresolved V gene, and the others are unexplained. This sample has more than 85,000 clones in its table, and approximately 89% of those were observed once. About 0.28% of the sample is held by the ten biggest clonotypes. Relative to germline, V is 4 bases shorter and J is 5 bases shorter, with 14 bases between their ends. Taken from cysteine to phenylalanine, the CDR3 has 15 residues. The CDR3 DNA has 45 bases and is translated from base 1. Looking up the germline V gene (reference sequence) yields CDR1 LNHDA and CDR2 SQIVND. Patients with autoimmune disease history or receiving systemic immunosuppression were excluded from the trial. In every dose cohort, peripheral blood was drawn for TCR sequencing at baseline, cycle 4 day 1, and cycle 7 day 1. Samples came from an open-label, multicenter, first-in-human phase I dose-escalation trial of ivuxolimab. Adults with locally advanced or metastatic melanoma, renal cell, hepatocellular, or head and neck squamous cell carcinoma were enrolled in the trial. Before TCR sequencing, CD4+ T cells and CD8+ T cells were sorted from peripheral blood as separate populations.

This specimen consisted of CD4+ or CD8+ T cells sorted from blood, obtained in a trial of the OX40 agonist ivuxolimab. The clonotype originates from an adult with an advanced solid tumor such as melanoma, head and neck, liver or kidney cancer. The sequence is built from TRBV19 and TRBJ2-2; the D gene is possibly TRBD1 or TRBD2, with 6 bases matching each. The CDR3 region has the sequence CASSTPGEVTGELFF. DNA sequence: TGTGCCAGTAGTACCCCAGGGGAGGTGACCGGGGAGCTGTTTTTT.